Each of the 5 T cell receptor beta chains below was sequenced from the same sample in a study of T cell changes during pregnancy in multiple sclerosis. TCRdb's table, derived via immunoSEQ multiplex PCR, lists solely in-frame clones and lacks some. The repertoire holds approximately 58,000 clones, with roughly 90% as singletons. Sequences were derived from CD4+ T cells from peripheral blood mononuclear cells, sampled after pregnancy. Receptors were obtained from a female donor in good health, enrolled as a control in a pregnancy study.

The V and J genes are TRBV7-2 and TRBJ2-1, with 9 nucleotides matching TRBD2. CDR3 length equals 15 residues. From germline, CDR1 is SGHTA and CDR2 FQGNSA. J gave up 6 bases and V 4 bases, and 7 bases lay outside the gene matches. In DNA, the CDR3 is TGTGCCAGCAGCTCGCAGGGACTAGCCTCCAATGAGCAGTTCTTC. Translating it yields CASSSQGLASNEQFF.

The chain carries TRBV7-2 and TRBJ1-4; 8 bases agree with TRBD1. J gave up 5 bases and V 2 bases, and 13 bases lay outside the gene matches. Germline-derived CDR1 and CDR2 are SGHTA and FQGNSA. This CDR3 region has 18 residues. For the CDR3, the DNA is TGTGCCAGCAGCTTACGGACAGGGTGGGATGTGGCCAATGAAAAACTGTTTTTT. Translated: CASSLRTGWDVANEKLFF.

The chain has TRBV18 and TRBJ2-3; the D gene is possibly TRBD2 (6 bases). The CDR3 totals 16 residues. CDR1 is KGHSH and CDR2 is LQKENI in the germline V gene. V was cut by 3 bases and J by 4 bases, with 17 bases left in between. This CDR3 is CASSPALGGLADTQYF. CDR3 in DNA: TGTGCCAGCTCACCCGCGTTGGGGGGATTGGCAGATACGCAGTATTTT.

This chain links TRBV5-4 with TRBJ2-5; D perhaps matches TRBD1 (6 bases). Per the germline V gene, CDR1 is SGHNT and CDR2 is YYREEE (reference sequence). Trimming took 5 bases from V and 5 from J, leaving 10 bases between them. The CDR3 contains 12 residues. This CDR3 reads CASSRDRETQYF. The CDR3 coding sequence is TGTGCCAGCAGTCGCGACAGGGAGACCCAGTACTTC.

V usage is TRBV6-6 and J usage is TRBJ2-2; D is undetermined. The germline V gene has CDR1 MNHNY and CDR2 SVGAGI (reference sequence). The CDR3 runs 13 residues. Trimming removed 2 bases from V and 5 bases from J, with 6 bases in between. CDR3 DNA sequence: TGTGCCAGCAGTTACGCGGTAACCGGGGAGCTGTTTTTT. As protein: CASSYAVTGELFF.